A selection of T cell receptor beta chains follows, all from one sample in a study of T cells expressing NK-cell markers. TCRdb reanalyzed the 5' RACE reads and collapses them to one entry per CDR3 protein, without DNA. Recorded for this sample: about 550,000 distinct CDR3 sequences. The sequencing input was blood T cells: a sorted CD56 or NKG2C T cell subset, CD4+ or CD8+ T cells, or bulk PBMC T cells (not recorded which). The receptors were sampled from a man younger than 35 in good health. Each CDR3 is given with its conserved first and last residue.

TRBV3-1	TRBJ2-7	CASSQWTGGHYEQYF
TRBV2	TRBJ1-1	CASRRAGDNTEAFF
TRBV5-5	TRBJ1-2	CASSLVRGQPQIYGYTF
TRBV6-1	TRBJ2-2	CASTQRSNTGELFF
TRBV15	TRBJ2-5	CATSRDSAGESETQYF
TRBV29-1	TRBJ2-5	CSVPGQQETQYF
TRBV5-6	TRBJ2-6	CASSSYRGAKSGANVLTF
TRBV7-2	TRBJ2-2	CASSSTPHRGAGGELFF
TRBV19	TRBJ2-1	CASSIVLGEQFF
TRBV7-2	TRBJ2-1	CASRPGTGDGSYNEQFF
TRBV11-2	TRBJ2-4	CASRLGLAGGIQYF
TRBV5-5	TRBJ2-1	CASSLDRVPYNEQFF
TRBV6-1	TRBJ1-5	CASSERSREPQHF
TRBV7-3	TRBJ2-2	CASSPTPPGRDRVGELFF
TRBV7-2	TRBJ1-5	CASSTDRGLGQPQHF
TRBV20-1	TRBJ2-3	CSASRARMVADTQYF
TRBV4-1	TRBJ2-3	CASSQENLLRRETDTQYF
TRBV27	TRBJ2-7	CASSPQSDRYEQYF
TRBV30	TRBJ2-1	CAWNAGIGYNEQFF
TRBV16	TRBJ1-1	CASSPPVGRTEAFF
TRBV4-3	TRBJ2-1	CASSQVSGSPYNEQFF
TRBV2	TRBJ1-1	CASRKDRGRDTEAFF
TRBV28	TRBJ1-6	CASSDDGNSPLHF
TRBV15	TRBJ2-7	CATSRGTMGTYEQYF
TRBV7-6	TRBJ2-1	CASSLAFTGNEQFF
TRBV12-3/TRBV12-4	TRBJ2-1	CASREAAGTPKQFF
TRBV29-1	TRBJ2-1	CSVESQGADNEQFF
TRBV6-2/TRBV6-3	TRBJ2-1	CASIEGGSSYNEQFF
TRBV6-2/TRBV6-3	TRBJ2-1	CASRISGLAARWDEQFF
TRBV11-2	TRBJ1-5	CASSLTFSNQPQHF
TRBV20-1	TRBJ2-3	CSARDLMGGGTDTQYF
TRBV2	TRBJ2-2	CASSRSSDTGELFF
TRBV7-9	TRBJ1-2	CASSRVGQDYGYTF
TRBV18	TRBJ1-6	CASSPVSWRRVDSPLHF
TRBV29-1	TRBJ1-4	CSVLPWGQGAEKLFF
TRBV25-1	TRBJ2-1	CASSDYGLAGSGRESNEQFF
TRBV11-2	TRBJ2-3	CASSSRPQLAGVADTQYF
TRBV25-1	TRBJ2-5	CATYPGDPRETQYF
TRBV7-2	TRBJ1-2	CASSLEVLDYGYTF
TRBV29-1	TRBJ2-7	CSVEDMGTGQYF
TRBV29-1	TRBJ2-3	CRVAQADTQYF
TRBV15	TRBJ2-6	CATSRGQGRGGANVLTF
TRBV18	TRBJ2-5	CASSPGTVGETQYF
TRBV6-1	TRBJ2-1	CASSPVSSVYNEQFF
TRBV4-1	TRBJ1-3	CASSQASSASGNTIYF
TRBV4-1	TRBJ2-5	CASSQDPSGRETQYF
TRBV5-1	TRBJ2-4	CASSLTTSNIEAKNIQYF
TRBV6-4	TRBJ1-2	CASSDGNEIDGYTF
TRBV5-1	TRBJ2-1	CASSPELTSGRWDEQFF
TRBV29-1	TRBJ2-1	CSVVDSHNEQFF
TRBV29-1	TRBJ2-7	CSVWSGDEQYF
TRBV28	TRBJ2-7	CASSPLTGREQYF
TRBV20-1	TRBJ2-1	CSASASWTSGSLSRNEQFF
TRBV7-3	TRBJ1-2	CASKLNSQGPYGYTF
TRBV6-2/TRBV6-3	TRBJ1-1	CASSYGGNMNTEAFF
TRBV7-9	TRBJ2-1	CASSLEGTSNEQFF